The T cell receptor (beta chain) described here comes from a study of identical twins. Whole-study results and caveats: Within cord blood, abundant beta clonotypes carried fewer insertions, but memory repertoires showed no such trend. Interpretation of the results relied on cross-sectional statistical analysis and not on following the same donors.

With regard to this clonotype: Its antigen is not identified.

Template switching, a step in the protocol, added a universal primer site, and cDNA carried unique molecular identifiers. TCRdb re-called the 5' RACE reads with MiXCR, one entry per CDR3 protein. The sample lists 550,000 to 700,000 distinct CDR3 sequences, about 20% occurring once. Germline values: CDR1 SGDLS, CDR2 YYNGEE. Trimming removed 3 bases at V and 4 bases at J, with 7 bases between. CDR3 length equals 12 residues. The same specimen was also included in a second study, on T cells expressing NK-cell markers.

The sequence came from a woman aged 18-35 years in good health. Sequencing was performed on PBMCs. V is TRBV9 and J is TRBJ2-5; D unresolved. CDR3 amino acids: CASSASLETQYF. In nucleotides, the CDR3 is TGTGCCAGCAGCGCCTCCTTAGAGACCCAGTACTTC. The entire variable domain, with the rest obtained from reference TRBV9 and TRBJ2-5, is as follows: DSGVTQTPKHLITATGQRVTLRCSPRSGDLSVYWYQQSLDQGLQFLIQYYNGEERAKGNILERFSAQQFPDLHSELNLSSLELGDSALYFCASSASLETQYFGPGTRLLVL.